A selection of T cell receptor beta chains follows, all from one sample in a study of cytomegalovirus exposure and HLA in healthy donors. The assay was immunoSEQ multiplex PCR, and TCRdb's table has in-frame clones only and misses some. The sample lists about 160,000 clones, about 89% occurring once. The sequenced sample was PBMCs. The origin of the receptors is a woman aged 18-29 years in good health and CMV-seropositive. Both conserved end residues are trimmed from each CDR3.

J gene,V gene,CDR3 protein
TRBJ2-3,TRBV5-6,ASSPRTRYRGTQY
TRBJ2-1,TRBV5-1,ASSLGPGMNEQF
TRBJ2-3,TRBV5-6,ASSRLAGLADTQY
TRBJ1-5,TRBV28,ASSFPTGGAGPQH
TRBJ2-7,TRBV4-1,ASSQDGLSYEQY
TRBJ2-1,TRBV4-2,ASSQDYGRAYNEQF
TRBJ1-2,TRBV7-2,ASSLTDYGYT
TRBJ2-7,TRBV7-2,ASSPYPSGSSYEQY
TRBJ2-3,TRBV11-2,ASSMGLRRTDTQY
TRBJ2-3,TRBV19,ASRGAVRGPDTQY
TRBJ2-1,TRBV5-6,ASAPEREKRGDEQF
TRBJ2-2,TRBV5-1,ASSETSAGGTGELF
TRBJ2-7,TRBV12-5,ASGWTASPSSYEQY